This T cell receptor beta chain was identified in a study of patients and donors after allogeneic stem cell transplantation (dated by TCRdb to about 2020). The library was built by means of RT-PCR. These reads were obtained on a NextSeq 550. TCRdb itself trimmed the public reads at Q25 with fastp, ran MiXCR and retained productive beta chains. Duplicate CDR3 protein sequences are folded into a single record with the most common DNA and genes. The sample data list roughly 880,000 distinct CDR3 sequences, and roughly 18% of these were observed just once. The ten largest clones add up to under 6.5% of the sample. This clonotype has just a few counts. What antigen it recognizes has not been identified. No base qualities exist here, and no much larger clone lies one base off it. The sequenced material came from blood, either unsorted or a sorted T cell fraction (not recorded which). This receptor was obtained from a human donor who was either an allogeneic HSCT recipient or a stem cell or donor lymphocyte infusion donor (not recorded which). It is not recorded whose cells these are; they may come from a transplant donor.

CDR3 sequence: CASSGHTEAFF. The DNA sequence is TGTGCCAGCAGCGGGCACACTGAAGCTTTCTTT. The V and J genes are TRBV5-8 and TRBJ1-1; no D gene call is confident. V gives up 4 bases and J gives up 3 bases, and the segment between their germline ends measures 4 bases. The germline V gene provides CDR1 SGHTS and CDR2 YDEGEE. CDR3 length: 11 amino acids, cysteine to phenylalanine. Kept here is only the CDR3 DNA, which spans 33 bases and is read in frame from base 1.